This passage covers 11 T cell receptor beta chains from one sample sequenced in a study of post-analysis software for immune sequencing data. Study findings and constraints: Included in a set of 5 or 6 TRBV segments more frequent in patients than controls were TRBV5-6, TRBV5-1 and TRBV20-1.

Prepared libraries of TCR beta cDNA carried unique molecular identifiers. A single record per CDR3 protein comes from TCRdb applying MiXCR to the PCR reads. Of some 890,000 distinct CDR3 sequences listed, approximately 53% are singletons. These receptors' antigens are unknown. The sample comprised blood. The receptor source for this set is a girl under 18 with multiple sclerosis.

This clonotype was observed once. The chain is built from TRBV11-2 and TRBJ2-7; no reliable D call. The germline V gene has CDR1 SGHAT and CDR2 FQNNGV. This CDR3 has 15 residues. Deletions cut 4 bases from V and 0 bases from J, with 13 bases between. The CDR3 sequence: CASSSLNDNSYEQYF. The CDR3 nucleotides read TGTGCCAGCAGCTCCCTGAACGACAACTCCTACGAGCAGTACTTC.

CDR3 DNA sequence: TGCATCGTCCGAGGACAGCTCACAGATACGCAGTATTTT. The encoded protein is CIVRGQLTDTQYF. V usage is TRBV29-1 and J usage is TRBJ2-3; a possible D gene is TRBD1 (6 bases). CDR1 and CDR2 from the germline V gene are SQVTM and ANQGSEA. This CDR3 comprises 13 residues.

This clonotype showed up just once. The rearrangement joins TRBV6-1 to TRBJ1-2; D ambiguous. Per germline, CDR1 MNHNS and CDR2 SASEGT. V shed 2 bases and J shed 2 bases, with 21 bases lying between them. This CDR3 has 18 residues. The CDR3 sequence: CASSERARLRTRNYGYTF. As DNA, the CDR3 is TGTGCCAGCAGTGAACGGGCGAGATTACGAACCAGGAACTATGGCTACACCTTC.

This chain connects TRBV9 to TRBJ1-5, with a tentative D call TRBD1 (5 bases). V was trimmed by 4 bases and J by 1 base, leaving 12 bases between them. Germline V CDR1 and CDR2: SGDLS, YYNGEE. This CDR3 is 15 amino acids long. The CDR3 nucleotides are TGTGCCAGCAGCAACCTGGGGGAGAGCAATCAGCCCCAGCATTTT. This sequence encodes CASSNLGESNQPQHF.

V and J are TRBV3-1 and TRBJ2-7; D may be TRBD2 (6 bases). The V gene's germline CDR1 is LGHDT and CDR2 YNNKEL (reference sequence). The CDR3 contains 15 residues. V was clipped by 0 bases and J by 2 bases, with 11 bases between them. The CDR3 loop is CASSQDGREAYEQYF. DNA of the CDR3: TGTGCCAGCAGCCAAGATGGGCGGGAAGCCTACGAGCAGTACTTC.

The chain joins TRBV5-1 to TRBJ2-1, with D possibly being TRBD2 (6 bases). Trimming removed 4 bases at V and 8 bases at J, with 16 bases between. CDR1 SGHRS and CDR2 YFSETQ come from the germline V gene. This CDR3 spans 14 amino acids. CDR3 nucleotide sequence: TGCGCCAGCAGCGACAAGGGAGGATGGGATGAGCAGTTCTTC. It specifies CASSDKGGWDEQFF.

The CDR3 bases are TGCAGCGCCCAGATCCGGGACAGGGTTCATGAGCAGTTCTTC. Amino acid sequence: CSAQIRDRVHEQFF. The chain couples TRBV29-1 to TRBJ2-1, with 9 bases lining up with TRBD1. Germline CDR1 SQVTM, CDR2 ANQGSEA. The CDR3 covers 14 residues. The J segment lost 8 bases and the V segment lost 7 bases, leaving 12 bases of the junction unmatched.

This chain links TRBV25-1 with TRBJ2-1; possible D gene TRBD1, 5 bases. Germline assignment: CDR1 MGHDK and CDR2 SYGVNS. CDR3 length: 13 amino acids. V lost 2 bases, J lost 9 bases, and 11 bases lay in between. For the CDR3, the DNA is TGTGCCAGCAGTGAAATAACAGGTGGTGAGCAGTTCTTC. It codes for CASSEITGGEQFF.

This rearrangement joins TRBV14 to TRBJ2-7, with 8 bases identical to TRBD1. The end of the DNA is better explained by TRBJ2-4, so the J call may be wrong. The germline CDR1 and CDR2 sequences are SGHDN and FVKESK. The CDR3 runs 14 residues. For the CDR3, the DNA is TGTGCCAGCAGGCGGACAGGGCAGGGAAACATTCAGTACTTC. Translating gives CASRRTGQGNIQYF.

The chain joins TRBV5-1 to TRBJ2-3, with D possibly matching TRBD2 (5 bases). The germline V gene encodes CDR1 SGHRS and CDR2 YFSETQ. V gave up 4 bases and J gave up 3 bases, with 12 bases separating them. The CDR3 is made up of 14 amino acids. CDR3 nucleotides: TGCGCCAGCAGCCCCTTTAGGAGGACAGATACGCAGTATTTT. Translation gives CASSPFRRTDTQYF.

The rearrangement joins TRBV7-2 to TRBJ2-5; TRBD2 matches 11 bases. V lost 0 bases and J lost 4; bases outside the gene matches: 22. Germline CDR1 SGHTA, CDR2 FQGNSA. This CDR3 is built from 22 residues. The CDR3 sequence: CASSLAMLPGLAVFSWGETQYF. The DNA for the CDR3 is TGTGCCAGCAGCTTAGCGATGCTTCCGGGACTAGCGGTTTTTTCCTGGGGAGAGACCCAGTACTTC.